These T cell receptor beta chains were read from a single sample in a study of cytomegalovirus exposure and HLA in healthy donors. Clones were sequenced by immunoSEQ multiplex PCR, and TCRdb holds only the in-frame ones, with some missing. This table holds 150,000 to 200,000 clones, 77% found once. The source material was PBMCs. The receptor source for this set is a female donor in good health and CMV-seronegative. The CDR3 runs from the conserved cysteine through the conserved F or W. The D gene is left open where the match is weak. Expanded clones are given a class, and other clones once, few, many or no size at all.

V gene	clone size	D gene	J gene	CDR3 DNA	CDR3 protein
TRBV28	NA	TRBD1	TRBJ2-7	TGTGCCAGCAGTCCTATTACCGGGACAGGTCCCGAGCAGTACTTC	CASSPITGTGPEQYF
TRBV4-3	NA	NA	TRBJ1-2	TGCGCCAGCAGTCCGGGACTCTTAGTAATTGGGGATAGCTATGGCTACACCTTC	CASSPGLLVIGDSYGYTF
TRBV19	NA	TRBD1	TRBJ1-6	TGTGCCAGTAGTCCCACAGGGGACAATTCACCCCTCCACTTT	CASSPTGDNSPLHF
TRBV6-1	NA	NA	TRBJ1-3	TGTGCCAGCGGAGCAGCCGAGGGAAACACCATATATTTT	CASGAAEGNTIYF
TRBV5-1	few	TRBD2	TRBJ2-7	TGCGCCAGCAGCCATTATGATGGGGGAGGGGTGGAGCAGTACTTC	CASSHYDGGGVEQYF
TRBV7-3	NA	TRBD1	TRBJ2-4	TGTGCCAGCAGCTTATCACTGGGACAGCCATTAGCCAAAAACATTCAGTACTTC	CASSLSLGQPLAKNIQYF
TRBV19	NA	NA	TRBJ2-1	TGTGCCAGTAGTACTCGGGTGGGTGAGCAGTTCTTC	CASSTRVGEQFF
TRBV7-9	NA	NA	TRBJ2-5	TGTTCCAGCAGCGAACAGCCCCAAGGGACCCAGTACTTC	CSSSEQPQGTQYF
TRBV19	NA	NA	TRBJ1-1	TGTGCCAGTAGTATTTGGCAGGCCCAGAACACTGAAGCTTTCTTT	CASSIWQAQNTEAFF
TRBV10-3	once	TRBD1	TRBJ2-7	TGTGCCATCAGTCCGGACAGGGGGCGACTCCCCGAGCAGTACTTC	CAISPDRGRLPEQYF
TRBV11-2	once	TRBD1	TRBJ2-3	TGTGCCAGCAGCTTAGGGCCGGGACAGGGATGGGATACGCAGTATTTT	CASSLGPGQGWDTQYF
TRBV7-9	NA	NA	TRBJ2-7	TGTTCCAGCAGCCCGTCCTACGAGCAGTACTTC	CSSSPSYEQYF
TRBV7-9	NA	TRBD2	TRBJ2-1	TGTGCCAGCAGCTTACAGACTAGCGGGAGCCATGAGCAGTTCTTC	CASSLQTSGSHEQFF
TRBV7-3	NA	NA	TRBJ1-6	TGTGCCAGCAGCTTAACCAGGGAAGAACCCCTCCACTTT	CASSLTREEPLHF
TRBV7-9	NA	TRBD1	TRBJ1-2	TGTGCCAGCAGCGGAGACAGGGAAGGGCCCTATGGCTACACCTTC	CASSGDREGPYGYTF
TRBV6-5	few	NA	TRBJ1-1	TGTGCCAGCAGTACCCAAAGAATTAGGAACACTGAAGCTTTCTTT	CASSTQRIRNTEAFF
TRBV28	NA	NA	TRBJ1-3	TGTGCCAGCAGTTTTCTTCGGGGGAGTGGAAACACCATATATTTT	CASSFLRGSGNTIYF
TRBV7-2	NA	NA	TRBJ1-6	TGTGCCAGCAGCCGAGGCTCACCCCTCCACTTT	CASSRGSPLHF
TRBV5-4	few	NA	TRBJ2-7	TGTGCCAGCAGCTTGGTGGGTCAGGGTGGGAGGGAGCAGTACTTC	CASSLVGQGGREQYF
TRBV18	NA	TRBD1	TRBJ1-6	TGTGCCAGCTCACCAGACAGGGATGGTAATTCACCCCTCCACTTT	CASSPDRDGNSPLHF